These T cell receptor beta chains were read from a single sample in a study of shared clonotypes between healthy human individuals. TCRdb's table, derived via immunoSEQ multiplex PCR, lists solely in-frame clones and lacks some. The table includes about 2.1 million clones, roughly 95% detected once. The sequencing sample was made of naive CD8+ T cells from PBMCs. The receptors originated from a man younger than 35 in good health. Some clones in this sample may be carry-over from other donors' samples. Both conserved end residues are part of each CDR3. Fields, in order: J gene, D gene, V gene, clone size, CDR3 protein, CDR3 DNA. The D gene is left open where the match is weak. Size is stated for part of the rows, as once, few or many counts, or as a class when the clone is expanded.

TRBJ2-7,NA,TRBV6-5,NA,CASSYSNGNEQYF,TGTGCCAGCAGTTACTCGAATGGTAACGAGCAGTACTTC
TRBJ1-4,NA,TRBV10-1,few,CASPDRLGSNEKLFF,TGCGCCAGCCCCGACAGGCTGGGGTCTAATGAAAAACTGTTTTTT
TRBJ2-3,NA,TRBV9,NA,CASSVAPPGGVGRDTQYF,TGTGCCAGCAGCGTAGCCCCCCCGGGCGGAGTAGGGCGAGATACGCAGTATTTT
TRBJ2-7,TRBD2,TRBV4-1,NA,CASSQDAGLDREQYF,TGCGCCAGCAGCCAAGACGCTGGACTAGATCGCGAGCAGTACTTC
TRBJ1-1,NA,TRBV7-2,NA,CASSPPRWDNLNTEAFF,TGTGCCAGCAGCCCCCCACGATGGGACAATCTGAACACTGAAGCTTTCTTT
TRBJ1-5,NA,TRBV18,NA,CASSTGPSGPQHF,TGTGCCAGCTCAACAGGGCCCAGTGGGCCCCAGCATTTT
TRBJ1-2,NA,TRBV9,NA,CASSLTGKSPYGYTF,TGTGCCAGCAGCCTCACAGGGAAGAGCCCATATGGCTACACCTTC
TRBJ2-7,NA,TRBV6-5,NA,CASSQGPYEQYF,TGTGCCAGCAGCCAGGGTCCCTACGAGCAGTACTTC
TRBJ2-2,TRBD1,TRBV5-8,NA,CASSLRDSRTGELFF,TGTGCCAGCAGCCTCCGGGACAGTAGGACCGGGGAGCTGTTTTTT
TRBJ2-1,NA,TRBV9,once,CASSPWDYNEQFF,TGTGCCAGCAGCCCCTGGGACTACAATGAGCAGTTCTTC
TRBJ1-2,NA,TRBV28,NA,CASSQWTADYGYTF,TGTGCCAGCAGTCAGTGGACAGCTGACTATGGCTACACCTTC
TRBJ1-4,NA,TRBV5-6,NA,CASSPGGLSGEKLFF,TGTGCCAGCAGCCCTGGGGGACTGTCAGGCGAAAAACTGTTTTTT
TRBJ2-5,NA,TRBV7-6,NA,CASSVSSYTVQETQYF,TGTGCCAGCAGCGTTAGTAGTTATACGGTACAAGAGACCCAGTACTTC
TRBJ2-3,NA,TRBV27,NA,CASSSAGEGTDTQYF,TGTGCCAGCAGTTCCGCAGGGGAGGGGACAGATACGCAGTATTTT
TRBJ2-7,TRBD1,TRBV28,NA,CARQGPSYEQYF,TGTGCCAGACAGGGGCCCTCCTACGAGCAGTACTTC
TRBJ1-2,NA,TRBV2,NA,CASKVLGTNYGYTF,TGTGCCAGCAAAGTTTTAGGGACTAACTATGGCTACACCTTC
TRBJ1-1,TRBD1,TRBV9,NA,CASSRTGGNTEAFF,TGTGCCAGCAGTCGAACAGGGGGGAACACTGAAGCTTTCTTT